This TCR beta chain was sequenced for a study of Ad26.COV2.S vaccination and SARS-CoV-2 variants. In the study overall: In the COV1001 trial, the donor was in the Ad26.COV2.S arm. Each vaccinee took Ad26.COV2.S intramuscularly, once or twice 56 days apart.

Findings of the study overall: Across vaccine and placebo recipients, the breadth of non-spike TCRs was similar. While placebo recipients had lower spike-specific TCR breadth, vaccine recipients had more.

The treatment: around 19 received Ad26.COV2.S at low or high dose, single or two shots; 5 received placebo; per-sample allocation not given. Vaccine and placebo recipients were sampled on day 63 after the first injection. The CDR3 length is 15 residues. V was shortened by 5 bases and J by 8 bases, with 20 bases between the two germline ends. The germline CDR1 and CDR2 sequences are SGHAT and FQNNGV. TCRdb's copy holds only in-frame clones and misses some; the assay was immunoSEQ multiplex PCR. Among roughly 420,000 clones listed, about 91% were seen once. For this clone: Its antigen is as yet unknown.

V and J are TRBV11-2 and TRBJ2-3; D gene ambiguous. This specimen was peripheral blood, taken in a trial of Ad26.COV2.S vaccine versus placebo. The clonotype comes from a person aged 18 to 59 who received the Ad26.COV2.S COVID-19 vaccine or a placebo. The CDR3 reads CASSAAVAGRITQYF. As DNA, the CDR3 is TGTGCCAGCAGCGCCGCGGTTGCTGGAAGGATTACGCAGTATTTT.